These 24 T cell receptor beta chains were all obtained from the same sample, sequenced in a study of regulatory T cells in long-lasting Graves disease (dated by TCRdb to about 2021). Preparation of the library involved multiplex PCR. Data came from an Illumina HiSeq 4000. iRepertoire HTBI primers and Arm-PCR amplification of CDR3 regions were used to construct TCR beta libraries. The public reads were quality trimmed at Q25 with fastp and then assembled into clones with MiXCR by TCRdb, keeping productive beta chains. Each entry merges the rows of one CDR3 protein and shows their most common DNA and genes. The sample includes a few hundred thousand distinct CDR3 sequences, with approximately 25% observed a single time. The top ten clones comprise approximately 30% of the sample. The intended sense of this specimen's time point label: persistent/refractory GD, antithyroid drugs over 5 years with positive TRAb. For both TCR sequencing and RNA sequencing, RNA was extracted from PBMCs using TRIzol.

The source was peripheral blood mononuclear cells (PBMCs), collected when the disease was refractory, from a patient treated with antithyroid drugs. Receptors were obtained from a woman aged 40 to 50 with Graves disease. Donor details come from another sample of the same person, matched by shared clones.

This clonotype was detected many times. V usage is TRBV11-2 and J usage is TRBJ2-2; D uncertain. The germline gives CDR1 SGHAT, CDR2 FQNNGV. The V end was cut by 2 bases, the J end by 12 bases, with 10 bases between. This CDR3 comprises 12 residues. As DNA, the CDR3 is TGTGCCAGCAGCTTAAACTCTGTGCAGCTGTTTTTT. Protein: CASSLNSVQLFF.

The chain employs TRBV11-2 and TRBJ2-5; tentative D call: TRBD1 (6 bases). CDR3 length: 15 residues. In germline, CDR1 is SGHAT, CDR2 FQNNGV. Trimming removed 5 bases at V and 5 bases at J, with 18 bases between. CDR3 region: CASSGEWGLVETQYF. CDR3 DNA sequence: TGTGCCAGCAGCGGGGAGTGGGGGCTGGTCGAGACCCAGTACTTC.

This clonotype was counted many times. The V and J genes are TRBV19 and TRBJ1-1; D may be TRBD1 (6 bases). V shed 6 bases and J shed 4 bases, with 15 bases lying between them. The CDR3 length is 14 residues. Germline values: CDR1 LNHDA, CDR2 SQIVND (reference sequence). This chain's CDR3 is CASRRGGKGTEAFF. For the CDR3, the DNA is TGTGCCAGTAGGAGAGGGGGGAAGGGCACTGAAGCTTTCTTT.

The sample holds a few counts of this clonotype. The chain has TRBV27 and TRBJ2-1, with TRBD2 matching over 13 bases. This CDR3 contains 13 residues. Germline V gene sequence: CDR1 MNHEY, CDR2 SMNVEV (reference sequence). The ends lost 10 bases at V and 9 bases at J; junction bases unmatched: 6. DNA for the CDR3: TGTGCCACTTGGACTAGCGGGAGAGGTGAGCAGTTCTTC. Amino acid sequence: CATWTSGRGEQFF.

The CDR3 region is CASSLRGGSSSNEQFF. The DNA for the CDR3 is TGTGCCAGCAGTTTGAGGGGCGGCAGTTCGAGCAATGAGCAGTTCTTC. V usage is TRBV12-3 or TRBV12-4 and J usage is TRBJ2-1; the D call may be TRBD1 or TRBD2 (5 bases each). Trimming cost V 3 bases and J 6 bases, with 18 bases left between them. The CDR3 runs 16 residues.

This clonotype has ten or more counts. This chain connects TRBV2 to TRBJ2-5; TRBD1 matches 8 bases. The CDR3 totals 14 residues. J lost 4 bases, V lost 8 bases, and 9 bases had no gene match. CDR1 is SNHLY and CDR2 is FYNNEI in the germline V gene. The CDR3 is CASLLGQGRETQYF. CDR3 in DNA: TGTGCCAGCTTACTCGGACAGGGACGAGAGACCCAGTACTTC.

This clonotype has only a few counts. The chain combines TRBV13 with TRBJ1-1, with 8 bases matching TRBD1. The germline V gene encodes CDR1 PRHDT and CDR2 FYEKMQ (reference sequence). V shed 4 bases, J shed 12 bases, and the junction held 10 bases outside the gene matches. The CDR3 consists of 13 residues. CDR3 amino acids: CASSSGTGYWSFF. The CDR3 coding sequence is TGTGCCAGCAGCTCCGGGACAGGATATTGGTCTTTCTTT.

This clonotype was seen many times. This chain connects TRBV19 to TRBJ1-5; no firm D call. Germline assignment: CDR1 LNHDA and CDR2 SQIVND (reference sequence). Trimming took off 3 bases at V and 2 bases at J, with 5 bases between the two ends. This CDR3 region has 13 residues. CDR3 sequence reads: CASSMDRNQPQHF. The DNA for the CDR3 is TGTGCCAGTAGTATGGATCGCAATCAGCCCCAGCATTTT.

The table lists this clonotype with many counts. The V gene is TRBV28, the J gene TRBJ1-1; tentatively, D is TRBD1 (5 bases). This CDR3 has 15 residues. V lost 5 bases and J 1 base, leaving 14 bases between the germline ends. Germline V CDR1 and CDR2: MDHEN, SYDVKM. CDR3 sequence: CASSIPGPTNTEAFF. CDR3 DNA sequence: TGTGCCAGCAGTATCCCGGGACCGACGAACACTGAAGCTTTCTTT.

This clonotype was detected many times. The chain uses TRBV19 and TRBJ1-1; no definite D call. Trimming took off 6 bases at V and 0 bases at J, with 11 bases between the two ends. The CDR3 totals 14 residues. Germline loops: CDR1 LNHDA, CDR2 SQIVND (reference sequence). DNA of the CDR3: TGTGCCAGTAGAAGAGTAGGGATGAACACTGAAGCTTTCTTT. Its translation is CASRRVGMNTEAFF.

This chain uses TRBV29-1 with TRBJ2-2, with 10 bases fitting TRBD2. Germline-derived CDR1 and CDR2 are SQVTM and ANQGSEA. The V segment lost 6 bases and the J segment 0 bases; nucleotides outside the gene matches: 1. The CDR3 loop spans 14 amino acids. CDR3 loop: CSVGLATNTGELFF. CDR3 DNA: TGCAGCGTGGGACTAGCGACGAACACCGGGGAGCTGTTTTTT.

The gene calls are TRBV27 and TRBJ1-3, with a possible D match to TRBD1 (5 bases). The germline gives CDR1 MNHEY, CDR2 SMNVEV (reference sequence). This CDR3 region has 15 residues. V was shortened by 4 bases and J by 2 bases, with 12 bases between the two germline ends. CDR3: CASSSRGFAGNTIYF. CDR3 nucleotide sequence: TGTGCCAGCAGTTCCCGGGGGTTTGCTGGAAACACCATATATTTT.

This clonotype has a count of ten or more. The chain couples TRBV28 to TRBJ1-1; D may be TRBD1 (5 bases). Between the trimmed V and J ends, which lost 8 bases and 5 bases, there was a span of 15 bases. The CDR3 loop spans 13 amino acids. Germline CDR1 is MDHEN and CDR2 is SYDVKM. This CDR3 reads CASLSGGETEAFF. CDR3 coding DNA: TGTGCCAGCCTTAGTGGGGGGGAGACTGAAGCTTTCTTT.

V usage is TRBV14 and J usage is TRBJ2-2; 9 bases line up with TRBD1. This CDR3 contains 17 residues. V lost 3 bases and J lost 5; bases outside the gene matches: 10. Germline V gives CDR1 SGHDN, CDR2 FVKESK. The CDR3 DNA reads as TGTGCCAGCAGCCACCCGGGTGGACAGGGGATGACCGGGGAGCTGTTTTTT. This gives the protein CASSHPGGQGMTGELFF.

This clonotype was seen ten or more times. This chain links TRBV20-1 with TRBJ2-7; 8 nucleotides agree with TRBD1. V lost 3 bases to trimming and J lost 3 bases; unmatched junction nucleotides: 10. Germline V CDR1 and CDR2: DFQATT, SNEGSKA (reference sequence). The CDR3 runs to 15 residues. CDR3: CSASVMDRVVYEQYF. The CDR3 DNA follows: TGCAGTGCTAGTGTAATGGACAGGGTAGTCTACGAGCAGTACTTC.

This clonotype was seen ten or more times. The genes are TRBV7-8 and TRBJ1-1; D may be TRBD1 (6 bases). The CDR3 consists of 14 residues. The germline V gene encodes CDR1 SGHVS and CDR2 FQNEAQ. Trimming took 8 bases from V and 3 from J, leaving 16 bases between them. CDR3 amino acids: CASFRDTWHTEAFF. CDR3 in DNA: TGTGCCAGCTTTCGGGACACCTGGCACACTGAAGCTTTCTTT.

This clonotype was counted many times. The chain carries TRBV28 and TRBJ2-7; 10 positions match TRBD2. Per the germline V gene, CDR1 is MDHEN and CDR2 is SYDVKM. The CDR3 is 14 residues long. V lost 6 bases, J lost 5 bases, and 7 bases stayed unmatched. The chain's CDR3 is CASSGAGGRNEQYF. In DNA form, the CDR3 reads TGTGCCAGCAGCGGAGCGGGAGGGCGGAACGAGCAGTACTTC.

Here the CDR3 reads CASSYSQLLAGALEQYF. CDR3 nucleotides: TGTGCCAGCAGTTACTCCCAGTTACTAGCGGGAGCTCTCGAGCAGTACTTC. This chain links TRBV6-5 with TRBJ2-7; TRBD2 matches at 11 bases. V lost 0 bases, J lost 6 bases, and 10 bases stayed unmatched. The CDR3 has 17 amino acids. Germline V gene sequence: CDR1 MNHEY, CDR2 SVGAGI.

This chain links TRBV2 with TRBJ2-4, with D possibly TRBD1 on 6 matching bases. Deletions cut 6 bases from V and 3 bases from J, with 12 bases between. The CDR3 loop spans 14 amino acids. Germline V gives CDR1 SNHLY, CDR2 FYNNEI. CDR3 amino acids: CASSFTGFKNIQYF. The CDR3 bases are TGTGCCAGCAGCTTCACAGGGTTCAAAAACATTCAGTACTTC.

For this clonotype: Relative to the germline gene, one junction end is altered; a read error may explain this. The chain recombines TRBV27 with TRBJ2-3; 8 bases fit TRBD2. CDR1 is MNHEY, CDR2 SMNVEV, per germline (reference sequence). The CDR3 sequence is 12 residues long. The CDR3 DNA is TGTACCAGCCGGGCGGGAGGAGATACGCAGTATTTT. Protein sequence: CTSRAGGDTQYF.

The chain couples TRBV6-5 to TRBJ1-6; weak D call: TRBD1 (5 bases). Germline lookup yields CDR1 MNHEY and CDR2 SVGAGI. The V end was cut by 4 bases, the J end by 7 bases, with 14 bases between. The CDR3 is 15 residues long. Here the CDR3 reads CASSSQADGNSPLHF. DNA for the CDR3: TGTGCCAGCAGTTCACAGGCCGATGGCAATTCACCCCTCCACTTT.

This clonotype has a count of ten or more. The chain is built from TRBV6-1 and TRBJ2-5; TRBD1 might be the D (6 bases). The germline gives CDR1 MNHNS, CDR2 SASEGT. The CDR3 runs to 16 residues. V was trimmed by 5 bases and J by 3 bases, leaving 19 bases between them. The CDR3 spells CASSPGALKIEETQYF. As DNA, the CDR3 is TGTGCCAGCAGTCCAGGGGCCCTAAAGATAGAAGAGACCCAGTACTTC.

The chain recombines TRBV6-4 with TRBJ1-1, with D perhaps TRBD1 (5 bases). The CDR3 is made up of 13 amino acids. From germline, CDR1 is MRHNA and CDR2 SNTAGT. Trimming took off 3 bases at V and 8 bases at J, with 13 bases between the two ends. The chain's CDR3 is CASSEGTGGEAFF. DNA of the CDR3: TGTGCCAGCAGTGAAGGGACGGGGGGAGAAGCTTTCTTT.

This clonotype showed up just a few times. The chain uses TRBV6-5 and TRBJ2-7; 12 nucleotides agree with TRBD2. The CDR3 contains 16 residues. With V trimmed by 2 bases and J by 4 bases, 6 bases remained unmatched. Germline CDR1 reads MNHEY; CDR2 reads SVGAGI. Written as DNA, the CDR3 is TGTGCCAGCAGTTACCGGACTAGCGGGGCGAGATACGAGCAGTACTTC. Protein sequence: CASSYRTSGARYEQYF.